A single sample is the source of the 22 T cell receptor beta chains below, sequenced in a study of Ad26.COV2.S vaccination and SARS-CoV-2 variants. Method: immunoSEQ multiplex PCR; TCRdb's copy keeps in-frame clones and lacks some. The top ten hold roughly 3.5% of the sample, which has about 250,000 clones, around 87% seen once. Treatment noted: about 20 received Ad26.COV2.S at low or high dose, single or two shots; roughly five received placebo; per-sample allocation not given. At day 63 after the first vaccine or placebo injection, samples were drawn. The input for sequencing was peripheral blood, taken in a trial of Ad26.COV2.S vaccine versus placebo. These TCRs come from a person aged 18-65 years who received the Ad26.COV2.S COVID-19 vaccine or a placebo.

The V call is TRBV10-3, the J call TRBJ2-3, with 11 nucleotides matching TRBD2. Losses at the gene ends were 5 bases for V and 2 bases for J; bases not matched to a gene: 3. In germline, CDR1 is ENHRY, CDR2 SYGVKD. The CDR3 consists of 15 residues. This CDR3 reads CAISRTSGYTDTQYF. As DNA, the CDR3 is TGTGCCATCAGTCGGACTAGCGGGTACACAGATACGCAGTATTTT.

The J gene is TRBJ2-5, the V gene TRBV11-3; a weak D match, TRBD1 (5 bases). This CDR3 has 13 amino acids. V was clipped by 1 base and J by 2 bases, with 5 bases between them. Germline V lookup: CDR1 SGHNT, CDR2 YENEEA. Written as DNA, the CDR3 is TGTGCCAGCAGCTTAGGACAGCAAGAGACCCAGTACTTC. This sequence encodes CASSLGQQETQYF.

The V gene is TRBV2, the J gene TRBJ1-1, with 8 bases fitting TRBD1. The CDR3 sequence is 16 residues long. V lost 4 bases to trimming and J lost 1 base; unmatched junction nucleotides: 8. CDR1 is SNHLY and CDR2 is FYNNEI in the germline V gene. The CDR3 reads CASSVGAGGTNTEAFF. CDR3 nucleotide sequence: TGTGCCAGCAGTGTTGGGGCAGGGGGCACGAACACTGAAGCTTTCTTT.

Comment on this clone: A read error may produce the germline difference seen at one junction end. V and J are TRBV5-5 and TRBJ2-3, with D maybe TRBD2 (6 bases). CDR1 SGHKS and CDR2 YYEKEE come from the germline V gene (reference sequence). The CDR3 length is 13 residues. In DNA, the CDR3 is TGTGCCAGCAGCTTGACTAGCACGGATACGCAGTATTTT. The encoded protein is CASSLTSTDTQYF.

The J gene is TRBJ2-4, the V gene TRBV19; D may match TRBD1 or TRBD2 (5 bases each). The CDR3 runs to 14 residues. CDR1 and CDR2 (germline): LNHDA, SQIVND (reference sequence). Trimming stripped 4 bases from V and 5 bases from J, with 12 bases between. CDR3 sequence: CASSTGRVENIQYF. The CDR3 DNA sequence: TGTGCCAGTAGTACAGGGCGGGTTGAAAACATTCAGTACTTC. The whole variable domain, remainder taken from reference TRBV19 and TRBJ2-4, is DGGITQSPKYLFRKEGQNVTLSCEQNLNHDAMYWYRQDPGQGLRLIYYSQIVNDFQKGDIAEGYSVSREKKESFPLTVTSAQKNPTAFYLCASSTGRVENIQYFGAGTRLSVL.

The chain recombines TRBV19 with TRBJ1-1; tentatively, D is TRBD1 (6 bases). V gave up 7 bases and J gave up 3 bases, with 12 bases separating them. Germline V gene sequence: CDR1 LNHDA, CDR2 SQIVND (reference sequence). The CDR3 covers 13 residues. CDR3 sequence (DNA): TGTGCCAGTAAGGGGAAGGGGGACACTGAAGCTTTCTTT. The encoded protein is CASKGKGDTEAFF.

This sequence joins TRBV27 and TRBJ1-2; 7 positions match TRBD1. This CDR3 has 14 residues. The germline V gene has CDR1 MNHEY and CDR2 SMNVEV (reference sequence). Unmatched junction bases numbered 7, after V lost 2 bases and J lost 7 bases. The CDR3 sequence: CASSLGGGAFGYTF. The CDR3, as DNA: TGTGCCAGCAGTTTAGGAGGGGGCGCCTTTGGCTACACCTTC.

The rearrangement uses TRBV5-1 and TRBJ1-1; D uncertain. Trimming took off 3 bases at V and 2 bases at J, with 8 bases between the two ends. CDR3 length: 13 amino acids. CDR1 and CDR2 from the germline V gene are SGHRS and YFSETQ. The CDR3 DNA is TGCGCCAGCAGCTCCGTAACCAACACTGAAGCTTTCTTT. Its translation is CASSSVTNTEAFF.

This chain connects TRBV4-3 to TRBJ1-1; no firm D call. Per germline, CDR1 LGHNA and CDR2 YSLEER. Trimming cost V 7 bases and J 2 bases, with 17 bases left between them. The CDR3 runs to 15 residues. The CDR3 protein is CASTTSHGKNTEAFF. For the CDR3, the DNA is TGCGCCAGCACCACCTCGCACGGGAAAAACACTGAAGCTTTCTTT.

V usage is TRBV7-9 and J usage is TRBJ2-6; 13 nucleotides agree with TRBD2. Trimming cost V 8 bases and J 1 base; bases outside gene matches: 8. The CDR3 sequence is 18 residues long. CDR1 and CDR2 from the germline V gene are SEHNR and FQNEAQ (reference sequence). Written as DNA, the CDR3 is TGTGCCAGCGCGGGACTAGCGGGAAGCATTTCTGGGGCCAACGTCCTGACTTTC. Its protein product is CASAGLAGSISGANVLTF.

The chain is built from TRBV29-1 and TRBJ2-5; 9 positions match TRBD1. Germline V gene sequence: CDR1 SQVTM, CDR2 ANQGSEA. The CDR3 consists of 15 residues. V lost 1 base and J lost 4; bases outside the gene matches: 7. The CDR3 loop is CSVEAPTGGGETQYF. In DNA, the CDR3 is TGCAGCGTTGAAGCTCCGACAGGGGGTGGAGAGACCCAGTACTTC.

V usage is TRBV6-5 and J usage is TRBJ2-7; TRBD2 agrees at 12 bases. The CDR3 runs 15 residues. V lost 5 bases, J lost 0 bases, and 2 bases stayed unmatched. CDR1 and CDR2 from the germline V gene are MNHEY and SVGAGI. The CDR3 nucleotides read TGTGCCAGCAGTCTGACTAGCGGGAGCTCCTACGAGCAGTACTTC. Translating it yields CASSLTSGSSYEQYF.

The V call is TRBV9, the J call TRBJ1-1; D unclear. V was clipped by 0 bases and J by 10 bases, with 13 bases between them. CDR3 length equals 13 residues. Germline V CDR1 and CDR2: SGDLS, YYNGEE. The CDR3 spells CASSVGIKGVAFF. The CDR3, as DNA: TGTGCCAGCAGCGTAGGGATTAAAGGCGTAGCTTTCTTT.

The rearrangement joins TRBV7-8 to TRBJ1-2; D is unclear. CDR1 SGHVS and CDR2 FQNEAQ come from the germline V gene. The CDR3 is 19 amino acids. V was shortened by 0 bases and J by 3 bases, with 23 bases between the two germline ends. CDR3 amino acids: CASSLARWQRGLRDYGYTF. The CDR3 bases are TGTGCCAGCAGCTTAGCTAGGTGGCAGCGGGGTTTGAGGGACTATGGCTACACCTTC.

The chain employs TRBV5-1 and TRBJ2-1, with 13 nucleotides matching TRBD2. The CDR3 spans 18 residues. The V gene's germline CDR1 is SGHRS and CDR2 YFSETQ. After removal of 0 bases from V and 4 bases from J, the junction contained 7 bases not matched to a gene. The CDR3: CASSLGGTSGATYNEQFF. CDR3 bases: TGCGCCAGCAGCTTGGGGGGGACTAGCGGGGCCACTTACAATGAGCAGTTCTTC.

The chain joins TRBV11-2 to TRBJ2-1; D not certain. The germline V and J ends were trimmed by 1 base and 7 bases, with 8 bases remaining between them. The CDR3 contains 13 residues. Per the germline V gene, CDR1 is SGHAT and CDR2 is FQNNGV. CDR3 residues: CASSLVSGNEQFF. The DNA of the CDR3 is TGTGCCAGCAGCTTAGTATCGGGTAATGAGCAGTTCTTC.

The genes are TRBV18 and TRBJ2-7; 8 nucleotides align to TRBD2. Trimming removed 3 bases from V and 6 bases from J; junction bases left unmatched: 22. Germline V lookup: CDR1 KGHSH, CDR2 LQKENI. There are 19 residues in the CDR3. Here the CDR3 DNA reads TGTGCCAGCTCACCCTCGGCCGGCCGGACGGATCGGGAGGGCCGCGAGCAGTACTTC. This sequence encodes CASSPSAGRTDREGREQYF.

The chain joins TRBV27 to TRBJ1-2; tentatively, D is TRBD1 (6 bases). This CDR3 region has 14 residues. The germline V and J ends were trimmed by 2 bases and 3 bases, with 10 bases remaining between them. CDR1 is MNHEY, CDR2 SMNVEV, per germline (reference sequence). Here the CDR3 reads CASSLRGMDYGYTF. In DNA form, the CDR3 reads TGTGCCAGCAGTTTAAGGGGGATGGACTATGGCTACACCTTC.

This clone has a handful of counts. This chain joins TRBV11-2 and TRBJ1-5; D unresolved. V gave up 8 bases and J gave up 3 bases, with 11 bases separating them. The germline V gene encodes CDR1 SGHAT and CDR2 FQNNGV. The CDR3 is 13 residues long. The CDR3 protein is CASDLGPNQPQHF. In DNA, the CDR3 is TGTGCCAGCGATTTAGGACCCAATCAGCCCCAGCATTTT.

This clone was seen a single time. This CDR3 is also generated by other DNA sequences in the sample. The chain carries TRBV5-1 and TRBJ2-2; D not resolved. Germline CDR1 SGHRS, CDR2 YFSETQ. The V and J ends lost 0 bases and 2 bases respectively, with 5 bases between them. The CDR3 extends over 14 amino acids. The CDR3 protein is CASSLVGNTGELFF. CDR3 bases: TGCGCCAGCAGCTTGGTAGGAAACACCGGGGAGCTGTTTTTT.

The chain carries TRBV6-6 and TRBJ2-7, with unresolved D. V was shortened by 0 bases and J by 1 base, with 7 bases between the two germline ends. Germline CDR1 MNHNY, CDR2 SVGAGI (reference sequence). The CDR3 spans 14 residues. As DNA, the CDR3 is TGTGCCAGCAGTTACTCTGTGGAATCCTACGAGCAGTACTTC. Translation: CASSYSVESYEQYF.

J is TRBJ1-2 and V is TRBV3-1 (or the pseudogene TRBV3-2); maybe TRBD1 (5 bases). V was clipped by 4 bases and J by 2 bases, with 14 bases between them. Per the germline V gene, CDR1 is LGHDT and CDR2 is YNNKEL (reference sequence). The CDR3 consists of 15 residues. For the CDR3, the DNA is TGTGCCAGCAGCCTCGGGGCACAGGCAAACTATGGCTACACCTTC. Protein sequence: CASSLGAQANYGYTF.